This paragraph covers one TCR beta chain sequence. The source of the sample is a study of OX40 agonist ivuxolimab in advanced cancers. Method: immunoSEQ multiplex PCR; TCRdb's copy keeps in-frame clones and lacks some. The repertoire holds 98,000 or so clones, more than 85% seen once, with 0.5% to 0.8% in the top ten. Trimming left V 5 bases short and J 1 base short, with 15 bases between. In germline, CDR1 is SNHLY, CDR2 FYNNEI. This CDR3 spans 15 amino acids. This chain connects TRBV2 to TRBJ2-7, with D possibly called TRBD1 or TRBD2 (5 bases each). Sequencing was performed on CD4+ or CD8+ T cells sorted from blood, taken in a trial of the OX40 agonist ivuxolimab. The receptor was derived from an adult with an advanced solid tumor such as melanoma, head and neck, liver or kidney cancer. CDR3 in amino acids: CASSFRDGASYEQYF. DNA for the CDR3: TGTGCCAGCAGTTTCCGGGACGGCGCGTCCTACGAGCAGTACTTC. The full variable domain, with the rest looked up from reference TRBV2 and TRBJ2-7, is EPEVTQTPSHQVTQMGQEVILRCVPISNHLYFYWYRQILGQKVEFLVSFYNNEISEKSEIFDDQFSVERPDGSNFTLKIRSTKLEDSAMYFCASSFRDGASYEQYFGPGTRLTVT.